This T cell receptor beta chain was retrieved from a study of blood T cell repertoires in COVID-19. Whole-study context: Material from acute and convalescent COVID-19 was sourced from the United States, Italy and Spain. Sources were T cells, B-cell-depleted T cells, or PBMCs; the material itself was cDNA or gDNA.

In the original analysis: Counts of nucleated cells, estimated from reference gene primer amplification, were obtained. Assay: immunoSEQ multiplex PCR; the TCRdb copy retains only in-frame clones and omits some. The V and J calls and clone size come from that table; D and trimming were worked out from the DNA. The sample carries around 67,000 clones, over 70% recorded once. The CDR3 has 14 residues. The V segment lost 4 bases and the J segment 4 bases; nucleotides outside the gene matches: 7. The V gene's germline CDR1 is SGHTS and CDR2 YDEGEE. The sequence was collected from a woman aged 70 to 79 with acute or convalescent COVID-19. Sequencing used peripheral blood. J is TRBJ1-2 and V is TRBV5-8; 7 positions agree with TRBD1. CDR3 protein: CASSPLQGFYGYTF. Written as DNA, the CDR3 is TGTGCCAGCAGCCCCTTACAGGGGTTCTATGGCTACACCTTC.